The source of this T cell receptor (beta chain) is a study of T cell changes during pregnancy in multiple sclerosis. This CDR3 comprises 14 residues. Germline V gives CDR1 SGHTA, CDR2 FQGNSA. V lost 7 bases and J lost 0, with 10 bases in between. Method: immunoSEQ multiplex PCR; TCRdb's copy keeps in-frame clones and lacks some. Of about 77,000 clones in the sample, about 93% were seen once. Sample: peripheral blood, taken after pregnancy. The clonotype was recovered from a female donor in good health, enrolled as a control in a pregnancy study. The chain joins TRBV7-2 to TRBJ2-1, with D hard to call. CDR3 nucleotide sequence: TGTGCCAGCACCTTCGAGAGCTCCTACAATGAGCAGTTCTTC. Its translation: CASTFESSYNEQFF.